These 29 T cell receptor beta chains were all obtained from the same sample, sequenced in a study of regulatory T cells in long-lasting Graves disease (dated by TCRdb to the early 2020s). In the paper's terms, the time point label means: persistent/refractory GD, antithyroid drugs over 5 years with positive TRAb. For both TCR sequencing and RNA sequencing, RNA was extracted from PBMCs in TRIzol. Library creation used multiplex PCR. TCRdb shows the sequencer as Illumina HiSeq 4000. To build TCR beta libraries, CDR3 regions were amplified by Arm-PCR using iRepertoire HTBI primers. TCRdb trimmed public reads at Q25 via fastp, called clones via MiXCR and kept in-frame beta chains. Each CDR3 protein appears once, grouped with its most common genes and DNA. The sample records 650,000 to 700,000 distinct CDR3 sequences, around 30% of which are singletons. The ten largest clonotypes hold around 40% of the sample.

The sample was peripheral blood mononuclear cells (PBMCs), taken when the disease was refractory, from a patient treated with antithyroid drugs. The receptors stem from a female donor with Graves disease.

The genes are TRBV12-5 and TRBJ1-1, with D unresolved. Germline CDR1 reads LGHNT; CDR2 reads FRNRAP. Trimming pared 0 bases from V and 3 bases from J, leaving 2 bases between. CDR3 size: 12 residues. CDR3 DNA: TGTGCTAGTGGTTTGGTGGACACTGAAGCTTTCTTT. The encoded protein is CASGLVDTEAFF.

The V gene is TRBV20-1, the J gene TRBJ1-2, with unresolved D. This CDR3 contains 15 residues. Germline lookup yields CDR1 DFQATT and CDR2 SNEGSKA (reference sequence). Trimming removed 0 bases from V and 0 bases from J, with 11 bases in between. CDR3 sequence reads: CSAREPTRANYGYTF. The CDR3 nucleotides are TGCAGTGCTAGAGAGCCAACGAGGGCTAACTATGGCTACACCTTC.

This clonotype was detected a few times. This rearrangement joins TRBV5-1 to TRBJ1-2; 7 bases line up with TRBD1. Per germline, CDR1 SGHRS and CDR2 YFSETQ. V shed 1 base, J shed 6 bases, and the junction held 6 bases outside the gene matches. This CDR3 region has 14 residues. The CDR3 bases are TGCGCCAGCAGCTTGTCTGGACAGGTTGATGGCTACACCTTC. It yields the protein CASSLSGQVDGYTF.

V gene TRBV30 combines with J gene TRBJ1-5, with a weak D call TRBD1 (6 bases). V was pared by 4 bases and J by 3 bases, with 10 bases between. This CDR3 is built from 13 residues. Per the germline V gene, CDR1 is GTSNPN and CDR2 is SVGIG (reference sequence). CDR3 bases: TGTGCCTGGACAGGGGTGGACAATCAGCCCCAGCATTTT. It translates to CAWTGVDNQPQHF. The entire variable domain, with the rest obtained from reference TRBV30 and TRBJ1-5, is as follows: SQTIHQWPATLVQPVGSPLSLECTVEGTSNPNLYWYRQAAGRGLQLLFYSVGIGQISSEVPQNLSASRPQDRQFILSSKKLLLSDSGFYLCAWTGVDNQPQHFGDGTRLSIL.

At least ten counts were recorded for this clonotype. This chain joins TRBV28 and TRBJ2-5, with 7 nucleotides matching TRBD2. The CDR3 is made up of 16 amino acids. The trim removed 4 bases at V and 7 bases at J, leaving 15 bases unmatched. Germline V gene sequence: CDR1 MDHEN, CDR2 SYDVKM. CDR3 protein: CASSSKRGSRGVTQYF. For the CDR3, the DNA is TGTGCCAGCAGTTCTAAGCGGGGTAGCCGAGGCGTGACCCAGTACTTC.

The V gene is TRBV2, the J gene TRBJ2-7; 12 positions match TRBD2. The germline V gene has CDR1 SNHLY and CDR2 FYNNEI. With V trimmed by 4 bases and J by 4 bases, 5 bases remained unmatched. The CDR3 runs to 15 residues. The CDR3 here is CASSVTSGSPYEQYF. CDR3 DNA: TGTGCCAGCAGTGTGACTAGCGGGAGTCCGTACGAGCAGTACTTC. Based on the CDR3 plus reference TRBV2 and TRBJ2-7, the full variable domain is EPEVTQTPSHQVTQMGQEVILRCVPISNHLYFYWYRQILGQKVEFLVSFYNNEISEKSEIFDDQFSVERPDGSNFTLKIRSTKLEDSAMYFCASSVTSGSPYEQYFGPGTRLTVT.

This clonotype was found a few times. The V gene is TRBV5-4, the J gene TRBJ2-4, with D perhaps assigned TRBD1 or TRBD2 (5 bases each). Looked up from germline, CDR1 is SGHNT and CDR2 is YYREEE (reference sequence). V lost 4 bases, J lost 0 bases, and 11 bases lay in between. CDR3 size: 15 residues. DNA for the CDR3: TGTGCCAGCAGCCTGGGACCGCGAGCCAAAAACATTCAGTACTTC. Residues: CASSLGPRAKNIQYF.

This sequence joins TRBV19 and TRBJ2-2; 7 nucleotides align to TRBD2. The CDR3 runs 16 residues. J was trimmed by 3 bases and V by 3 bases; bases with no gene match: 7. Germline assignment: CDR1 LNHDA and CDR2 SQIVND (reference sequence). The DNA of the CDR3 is TGTGCCAGTAGTATTGGCGGGAGCTTTGACACCGGGGAGCTGTTTTTT. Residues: CASSIGGSFDTGELFF.

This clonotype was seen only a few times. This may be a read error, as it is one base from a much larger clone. The CDR3 nucleotides are TGTGCCAGCAGTAATACAGAGAACACTGAAGCTTTCTTT. Encoded protein: CASSNTENTEAFF. The chain is built from TRBV6-4 and TRBJ1-1, with no clear D. CDR1 is MRHNA and CDR2 is SNTAGT in the germline V gene. The V end lost 5 bases, the J end lost 1 base, and 8 bases lay between the germline ends. The CDR3 extends over 13 amino acids.

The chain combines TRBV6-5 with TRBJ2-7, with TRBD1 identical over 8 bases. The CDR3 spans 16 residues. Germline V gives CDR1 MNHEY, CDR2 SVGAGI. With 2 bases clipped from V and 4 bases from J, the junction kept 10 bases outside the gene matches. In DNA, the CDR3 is TGTGCCAGCAGTTACGGCCTTACAGGGGGTATGTACGAGCAGTACTTC. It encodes CASSYGLTGGMYEQYF.

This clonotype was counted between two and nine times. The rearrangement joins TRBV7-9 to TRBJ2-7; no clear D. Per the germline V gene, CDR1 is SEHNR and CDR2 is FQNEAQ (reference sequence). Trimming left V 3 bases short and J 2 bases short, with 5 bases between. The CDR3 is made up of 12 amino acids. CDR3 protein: CASSFRTYEQYF. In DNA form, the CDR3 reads TGTGCCAGCAGCTTTAGGACCTACGAGCAGTACTTC.

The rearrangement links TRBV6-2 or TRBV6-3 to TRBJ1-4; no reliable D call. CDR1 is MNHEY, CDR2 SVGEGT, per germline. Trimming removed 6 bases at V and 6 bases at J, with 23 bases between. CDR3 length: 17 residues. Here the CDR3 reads CASRSKLTWESDEKLFF. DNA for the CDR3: TGTGCCAGCAGATCCAAACTCACGTGGGAGTCGGATGAAAAACTGTTTTTT.

Here the CDR3 DNA reads TGTGCCACCAGCAGAGATTACGGAGTCAATCAGCCCCAGCATTTT. Translating gives CATSRDYGVNQPQHF. The chain uses TRBV15 and TRBJ1-5; D is uncertain. V gave up 0 bases and J gave up 3 bases, with 9 bases separating them. This CDR3 is 15 amino acids long. CDR1 and CDR2 (germline): LNHNV, YYDKDF (reference sequence).

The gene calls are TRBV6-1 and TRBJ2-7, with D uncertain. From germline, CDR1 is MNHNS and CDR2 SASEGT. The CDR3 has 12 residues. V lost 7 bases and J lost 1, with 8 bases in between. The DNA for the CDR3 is TGTGCCAGCAAGACACTTTCCTACGAGCAGTACTTC. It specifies CASKTLSYEQYF.

Here the CDR3 reads CSVSGVGRGQETQYF. As DNA, the CDR3 is TGCAGCGTTTCAGGCGTGGGCAGGGGGCAAGAGACCCAGTACTTC. The rearrangement links TRBV29-1 to TRBJ2-5; 7 bases are shared with TRBD1. Germline values: CDR1 SQVTM, CDR2 ANQGSEA. The CDR3 runs 15 residues. V trimming: 5 bases; J trimming: 2 bases; junction bases outside the gene matches: 11.

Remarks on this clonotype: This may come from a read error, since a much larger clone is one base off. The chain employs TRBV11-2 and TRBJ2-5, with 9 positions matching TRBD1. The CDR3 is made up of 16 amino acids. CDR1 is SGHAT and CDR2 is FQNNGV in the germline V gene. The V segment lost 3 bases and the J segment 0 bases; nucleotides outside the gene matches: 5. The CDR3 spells CASSFGDREDQETQYF. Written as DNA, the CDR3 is TGTGCCAGCAGCTTTGGGGACAGGGAAGACCAAGAGACCCAGTACTTC.

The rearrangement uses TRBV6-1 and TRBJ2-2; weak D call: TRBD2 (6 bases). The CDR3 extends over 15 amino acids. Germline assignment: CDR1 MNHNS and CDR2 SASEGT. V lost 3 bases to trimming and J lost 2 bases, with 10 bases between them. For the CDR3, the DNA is TGTGCCAGCAGTGATATCGGGGGAAACACCGGGGAGCTGTTTTTT. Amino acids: CASSDIGGNTGELFF.

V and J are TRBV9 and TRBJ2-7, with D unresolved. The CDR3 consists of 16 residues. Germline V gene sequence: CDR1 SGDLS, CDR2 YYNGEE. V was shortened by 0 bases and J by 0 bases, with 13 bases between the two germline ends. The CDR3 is CASSVDGSSLSYEQYF. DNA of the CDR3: TGTGCCAGCAGCGTAGATGGTAGCTCACTCTCCTACGAGCAGTACTTC.

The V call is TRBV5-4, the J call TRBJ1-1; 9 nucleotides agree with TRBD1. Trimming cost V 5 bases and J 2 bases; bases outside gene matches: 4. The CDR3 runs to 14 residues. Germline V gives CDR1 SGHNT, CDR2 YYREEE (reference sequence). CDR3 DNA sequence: TGTGCCAGCAGGGGACAGGGTTCAAACACTGAAGCTTTCTTT. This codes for CASRGQGSNTEAFF.

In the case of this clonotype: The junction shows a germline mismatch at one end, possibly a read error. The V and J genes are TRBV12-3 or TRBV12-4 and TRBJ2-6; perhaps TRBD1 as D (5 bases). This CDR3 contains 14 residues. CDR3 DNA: TGTGCCAGCAGTTTATCTTCTGGGGCCAACATCCTGACTTTC. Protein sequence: CASSLSSGANILTF.

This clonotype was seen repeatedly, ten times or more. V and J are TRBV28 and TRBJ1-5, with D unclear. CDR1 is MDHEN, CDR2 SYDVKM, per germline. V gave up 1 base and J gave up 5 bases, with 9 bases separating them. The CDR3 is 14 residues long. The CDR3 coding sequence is TGTGCCAGCAGTTTATTGCACCCTTATCAGCCCCAGCATTTT. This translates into CASSLLHPYQPQHF. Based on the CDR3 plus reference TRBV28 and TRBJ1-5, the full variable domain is DVKVTQSSRYLVKRTGEKVFLECVQDMDHENMFWYRQDPGLGLRLIYFSYDVKMKEKGDIPEGYSVSREKKERFSLILESASTNQTSMYLCASSLLHPYQPQHFGDGTRLSIL.

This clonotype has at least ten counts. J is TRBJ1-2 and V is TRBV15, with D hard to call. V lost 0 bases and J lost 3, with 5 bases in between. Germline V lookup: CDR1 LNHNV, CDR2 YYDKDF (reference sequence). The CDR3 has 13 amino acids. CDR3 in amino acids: CATSRELDYGYTF. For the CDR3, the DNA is TGTGCCACCAGCAGAGAGTTGGACTATGGCTACACCTTC.

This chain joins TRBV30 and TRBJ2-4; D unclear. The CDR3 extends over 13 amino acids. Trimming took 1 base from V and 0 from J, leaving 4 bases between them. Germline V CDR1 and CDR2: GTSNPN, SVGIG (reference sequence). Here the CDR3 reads CAWSGVAKNIQYF. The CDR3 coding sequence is TGTGCCTGGAGTGGGGTAGCCAAAAACATTCAGTACTTC.

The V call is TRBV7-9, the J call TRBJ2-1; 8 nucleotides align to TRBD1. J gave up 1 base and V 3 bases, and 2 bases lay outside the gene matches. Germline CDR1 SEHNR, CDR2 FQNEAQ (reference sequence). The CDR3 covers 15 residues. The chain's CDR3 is CASSFDRGSYNEQFF. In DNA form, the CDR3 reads TGTGCCAGCAGCTTCGACAGGGGTTCCTACAATGAGCAGTTCTTC.

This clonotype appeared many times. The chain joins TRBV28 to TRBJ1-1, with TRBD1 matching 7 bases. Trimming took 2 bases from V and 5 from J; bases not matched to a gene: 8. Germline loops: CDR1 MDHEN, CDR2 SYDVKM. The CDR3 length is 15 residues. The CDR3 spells CASSLRQGVRTEAFF. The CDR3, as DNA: TGTGCCAGCAGTTTAAGACAGGGAGTAAGAACTGAAGCTTTCTTT.

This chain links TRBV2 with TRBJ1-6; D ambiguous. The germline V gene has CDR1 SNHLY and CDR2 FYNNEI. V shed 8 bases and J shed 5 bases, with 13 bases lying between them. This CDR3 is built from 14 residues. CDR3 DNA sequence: TGTGCCAGCGGAAGTGAGGGCAATAATTCACCCCTCCACTTT. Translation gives CASGSEGNNSPLHF.

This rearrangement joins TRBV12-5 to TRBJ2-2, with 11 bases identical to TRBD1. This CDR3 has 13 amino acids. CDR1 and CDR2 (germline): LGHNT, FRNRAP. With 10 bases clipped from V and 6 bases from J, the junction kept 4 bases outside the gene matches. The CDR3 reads CATGQGAAGELFF. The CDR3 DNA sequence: TGTGCTACCGGACAGGGGGCAGCCGGGGAGCTGTTTTTT.

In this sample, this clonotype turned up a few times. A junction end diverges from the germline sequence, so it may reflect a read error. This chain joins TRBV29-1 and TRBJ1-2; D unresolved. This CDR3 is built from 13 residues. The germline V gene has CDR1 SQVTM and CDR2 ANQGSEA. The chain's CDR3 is CSVAGRAEIRYTF. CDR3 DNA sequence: TGCAGCGTTGCGGGCCGGGCCGAGATCCGCTATACCTTC.

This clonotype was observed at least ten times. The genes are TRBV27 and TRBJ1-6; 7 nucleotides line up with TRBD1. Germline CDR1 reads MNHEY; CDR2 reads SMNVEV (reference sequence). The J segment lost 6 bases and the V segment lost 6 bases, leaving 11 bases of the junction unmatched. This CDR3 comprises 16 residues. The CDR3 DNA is TGTGCCAGCAGCTTAAGCAGACAGGGCCGTAATTCACCCCTCCACTTT. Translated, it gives CASSLSRQGRNSPLHF.